Listed below are T cell receptor beta chains from one sample, sequenced in a study of shared clonotypes between healthy human individuals. Clones were sequenced by immunoSEQ multiplex PCR, and TCRdb holds only the in-frame ones, with some missing. The sample records millions of clones, more than 85% being singletons. Sample: naive CD4+ T cells from PBMCs. The receptors were sampled from a man aged 18 to 30 in good health. Some clones in this sample may be carry-over from other donors' samples. Each CDR3 is given with its conserved first and last residue. D genes are given only for firm matches. Rows give clone size only sometimes, using once, few, many, or a class for an expanded clone.

TRBJ1-2 | NA | NA | TRBV2 | TGTGCCAGCAGTGAAGGTGGGTCCTATGGCTACACCTTC | CASSEGGSYGYTF
TRBJ2-7 | NA | NA | TRBV28 | TGTGCCAGCAACTTAGGGGGGGGTAGCTACGAGCAGTACTTC | CASNLGGGSYEQYF
TRBJ1-1 | NA | NA | TRBV5-6 | TGTGCCAGCAGCTTTCGAGCAGGGAGCGATTGGGAAGCTTTCTTT | CASSFRAGSDWEAFF
TRBJ2-3 | NA | TRBD1 | TRBV5-1 | TGCGCCAGCAGCCAGGGACAGAGCACAGATACGCAGTATTTT | CASSQGQSTDTQYF
TRBJ2-2 | NA | NA | TRBV5-1 | TGCGCCAGCAGCTTGGGGGCCGGGACTCCCAGGGAGCTGTTTTTT | CASSLGAGTPRELFF
TRBJ2-5 | NA | NA | TRBV6-6 | TGTGCCAGCAGTTACCGAAGGGGCCCCCAAGAGACCCAGTACTTC | CASSYRRGPQETQYF
TRBJ1-1 | NA | NA | TRBV28 | TGTGCCAGCAGCCCCCTGGGACTGAACACTGAAGCTTTCTTT | CASSPLGLNTEAFF
TRBJ2-7 | NA | NA | TRBV7-8 | TGTGCCAGCAGCTTAACAACTTCTGGGGAGCAGTACTTC | CASSLTTSGEQYF
TRBJ2-7 | NA | NA | TRBV2 | TGTGCCAGCAGTATAAGCGGGACAGGTAATTTTGGGGAGCAGTACTTC | CASSISGTGNFGEQYF
TRBJ1-4 | once | NA | TRBV5-1 | TGCGCCAGCAGCTTGGCTCCCACTTCTAATGAAAAACTGTTTTTT | CASSLAPTSNEKLFF